This passage covers 4 T cell receptor beta chains from one sample sequenced in a study of T cell responses to AZD1222 COVID-19 vaccine. Assay: immunoSEQ multiplex PCR; the TCRdb copy retains only in-frame clones and omits some. The table shows some 150,000 clones, with around 89% occurring only once. The starting material was peripheral blood, obtained 28 days after the second AZD1222 dose. The receptors were gathered from an adult who received the AZD1222 COVID-19 vaccine.

The sample holds a few counts of this clone. The genes are TRBV7-2 and TRBJ1-2; no clear D. This CDR3 is 14 amino acids long. Germline loops: CDR1 SGHTA, CDR2 FQGNSA. With 4 bases removed from V and 0 bases from J, the gap between germline ends came to 9 bases. CDR3 sequence: CASSSYLSNYGYTF. The CDR3 nucleotides read TGTGCCAGCAGCTCCTACCTTTCTAACTATGGCTACACCTTC.

The V and J genes are TRBV6-1 and TRBJ1-6; no definite D call. The CDR3 spans 16 residues. CDR1 is MNHNS and CDR2 is SASEGT in the germline V gene. V was shortened by 1 base and J by 5 bases, with 12 bases between the two germline ends. The CDR3 DNA sequence: TGTGCCAGCAGTGAAGAGACGGCCCTAAATAATTCACCCCTCCACTTT. Amino acid sequence: CASSEETALNNSPLHF.

The genes are TRBV28 and TRBJ1-1; D call uncertain. Trimming pared 5 bases from V and 7 bases from J, leaving 17 bases between. The CDR3 sequence is 14 residues long. The V gene's germline CDR1 is MDHEN and CDR2 SYDVKM. The CDR3 DNA reads TGTGCCAGCAGTCCCACCTTTTTTGCCGGTGAAGCTTTCTTT. Translation: CASSPTFFAGEAFF.

The chain combines TRBV19 with TRBJ1-1, with D possibly matching TRBD1 (5 bases). The CDR3 is 17 amino acids. The V gene lost 6 bases and the J gene lost 3 bases, with 23 bases spanning the gap. Germline assignment: CDR1 LNHDA and CDR2 SQIVND (reference sequence). The CDR3 loop is CASRGRDGDGGDTEAFF. CDR3 DNA sequence: TGTGCCAGTAGAGGAAGGGACGGGGACGGGGGAGACACTGAAGCTTTCTTT.